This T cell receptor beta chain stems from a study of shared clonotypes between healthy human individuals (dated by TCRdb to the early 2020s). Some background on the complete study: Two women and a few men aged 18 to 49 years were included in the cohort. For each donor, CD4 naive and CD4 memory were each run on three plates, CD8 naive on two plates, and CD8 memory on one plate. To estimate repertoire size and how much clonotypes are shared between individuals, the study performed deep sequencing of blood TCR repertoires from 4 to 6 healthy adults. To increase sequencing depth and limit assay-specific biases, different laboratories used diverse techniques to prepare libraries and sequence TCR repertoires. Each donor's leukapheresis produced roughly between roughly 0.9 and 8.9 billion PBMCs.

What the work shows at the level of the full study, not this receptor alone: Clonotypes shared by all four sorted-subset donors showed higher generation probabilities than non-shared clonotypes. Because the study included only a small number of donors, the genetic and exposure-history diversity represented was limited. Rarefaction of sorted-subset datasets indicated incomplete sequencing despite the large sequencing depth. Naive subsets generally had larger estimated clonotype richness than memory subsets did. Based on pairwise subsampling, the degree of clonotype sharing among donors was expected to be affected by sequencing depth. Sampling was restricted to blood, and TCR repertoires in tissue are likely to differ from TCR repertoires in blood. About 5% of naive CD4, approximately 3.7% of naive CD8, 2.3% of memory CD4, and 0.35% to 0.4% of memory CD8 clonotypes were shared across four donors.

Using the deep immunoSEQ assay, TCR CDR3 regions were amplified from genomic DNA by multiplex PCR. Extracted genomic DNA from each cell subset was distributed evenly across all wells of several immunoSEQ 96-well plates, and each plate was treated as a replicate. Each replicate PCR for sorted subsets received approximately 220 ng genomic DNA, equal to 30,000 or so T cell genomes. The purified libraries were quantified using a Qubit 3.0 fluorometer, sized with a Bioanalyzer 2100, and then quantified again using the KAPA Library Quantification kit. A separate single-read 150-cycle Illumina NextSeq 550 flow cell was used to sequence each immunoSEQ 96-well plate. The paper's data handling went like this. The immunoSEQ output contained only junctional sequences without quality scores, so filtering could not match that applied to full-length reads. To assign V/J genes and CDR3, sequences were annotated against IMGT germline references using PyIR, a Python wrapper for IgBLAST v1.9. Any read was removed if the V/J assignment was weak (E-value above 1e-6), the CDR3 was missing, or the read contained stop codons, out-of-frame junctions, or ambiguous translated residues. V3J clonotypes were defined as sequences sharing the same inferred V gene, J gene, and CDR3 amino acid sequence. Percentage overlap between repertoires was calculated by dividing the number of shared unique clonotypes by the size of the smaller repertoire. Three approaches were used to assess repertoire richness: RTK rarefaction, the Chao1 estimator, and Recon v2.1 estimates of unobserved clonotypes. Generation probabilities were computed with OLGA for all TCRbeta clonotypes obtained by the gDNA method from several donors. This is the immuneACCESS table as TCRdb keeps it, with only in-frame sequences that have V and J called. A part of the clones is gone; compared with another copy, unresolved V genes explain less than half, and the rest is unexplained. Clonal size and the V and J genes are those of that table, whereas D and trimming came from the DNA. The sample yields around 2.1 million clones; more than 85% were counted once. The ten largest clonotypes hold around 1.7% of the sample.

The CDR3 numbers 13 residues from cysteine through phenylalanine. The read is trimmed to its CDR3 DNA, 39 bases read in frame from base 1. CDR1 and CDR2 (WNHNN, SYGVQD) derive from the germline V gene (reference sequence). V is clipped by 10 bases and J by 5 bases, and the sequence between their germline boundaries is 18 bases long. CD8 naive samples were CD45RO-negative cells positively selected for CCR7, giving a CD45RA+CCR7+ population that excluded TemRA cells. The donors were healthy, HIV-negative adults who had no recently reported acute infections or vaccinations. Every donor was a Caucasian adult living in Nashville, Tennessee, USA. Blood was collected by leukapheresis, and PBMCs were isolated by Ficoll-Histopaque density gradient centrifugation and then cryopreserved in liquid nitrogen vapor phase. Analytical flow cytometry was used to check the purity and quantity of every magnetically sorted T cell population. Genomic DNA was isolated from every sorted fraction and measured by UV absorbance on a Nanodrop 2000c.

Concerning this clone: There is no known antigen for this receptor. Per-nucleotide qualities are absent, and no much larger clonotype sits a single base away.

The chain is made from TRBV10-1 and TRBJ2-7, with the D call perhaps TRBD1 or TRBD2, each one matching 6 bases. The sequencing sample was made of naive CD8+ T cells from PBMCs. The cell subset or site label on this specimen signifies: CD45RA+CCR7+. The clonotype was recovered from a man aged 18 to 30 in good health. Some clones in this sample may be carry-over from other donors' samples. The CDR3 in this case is CATKGGGLNEQYF. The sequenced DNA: TGCGCCACCAAGGGGGGAGGACTCAACGAGCAGTACTTC.